This entry lists 17 T cell receptor beta chains sequenced from one sample in a study of blood T cells in healthy people across ages. The authors ran a second PCR of roughly 6 to 11 cycles using a sample-barcoded 5' primer and a J-beta primer mix. TCRdb re-analysed the 5' RACE reads in MiXCR, keeping a single row per CDR3 protein. The table has around 690,000 distinct CDR3 sequences, around 54% seen once. Sequencing was carried out using blood. These receptors originate from a man aged 55 to 70 in good health.

The J gene is TRBJ2-1, the V gene TRBV5-1, with D perhaps given as TRBD1 or TRBD2 (6 bases each). The CDR3 covers 15 residues. Germline CDR1 reads SGHRS; CDR2 reads YFSETQ. V shed 3 bases and J shed 5 bases, with 15 bases lying between them. For the CDR3, the DNA is TGCGCCAGCAGCTGGGACGGGGGCTTGGACAATGAGCAGTTCTTC. Translated: CASSWDGGLDNEQFF.

The chain is built from TRBV4-1 and TRBJ2-5; 7 bases align to TRBD2. V lost 5 bases to trimming and J lost 0 bases; unmatched junction nucleotides: 6. The V gene's germline CDR1 is MGHRA and CDR2 YSYEKL. This CDR3 has 15 amino acids. The CDR3 reads CASSRSGEYQETQYF. In DNA form, the CDR3 reads TGCGCCAGCAGCAGGAGCGGGGAGTACCAAGAGACCCAGTACTTC.

This chain joins TRBV28 and TRBJ2-5; 10 nucleotides match TRBD1. The J call is doubtful: the DNA matches TRBJ2-7 better. Germline V gene data show CDR1 as MDHEN and CDR2 as SYDVKM. The CDR3 spans 15 residues. The chain's CDR3 is CASSKPGQGIYEQYF. The DNA of the CDR3 is TGTGCCAGCAGTAAACCGGGACAGGGGATCTACGAGCAGTACTTC.

This chain connects TRBV6-5 to TRBJ1-1; TRBD1 might be the D (6 bases). Trimming stripped 6 bases from V and 7 bases from J, with 18 bases between. This CDR3 is built from 14 residues. The germline V gene encodes CDR1 MNHEY and CDR2 SVGAGI. In DNA, the CDR3 is TGTGCCAGCAGCCAGGACAGCCCTGGCGGTGAAGCTTTCTTT. It codes for CASSQDSPGGEAFF.

J is TRBJ1-4 and V is TRBV11-2; weak D call: TRBD1 (6 bases). The CDR3 has 17 amino acids. CDR1 SGHAT and CDR2 FQNNGV come from the germline V gene. Trimming removed 3 bases from V and 3 bases from J, with 17 bases in between. The CDR3 loop is CASSFGGGGGSNEKLFF. DNA of the CDR3: TGTGCCAGCAGCTTTGGAGGTGGCGGGGGCTCTAATGAAAAACTGTTTTTT.

A few counts support this clonotype. V usage is TRBV11-2 and J usage is TRBJ2-1; TRBD2 matches at 7 bases. The CDR3 has 13 amino acids. After removal of 0 bases from V and 9 bases from J, the junction contained 2 bases not matched to a gene. CDR1 is SGHAT, CDR2 FQNNGV, per germline. Here the CDR3 DNA reads TGTGCCAGCAGCTTAGATCGCGGGGGTGAGCAGTTCTTC. Its protein product is CASSLDRGGEQFF.

The V and J genes are TRBV11-2 and TRBJ2-1, with 7 bases matching TRBD1. V lost 1 base and J lost 7; bases outside the gene matches: 7. Germline V CDR1 and CDR2: SGHAT, FQNNGV. CDR3 size: 15 residues. CDR3 residues: CASSLGTTGDNEQFF. Here the CDR3 DNA reads TGTGCCAGCAGCTTAGGCACAACAGGGGATAATGAGCAGTTCTTC.

The chain uses TRBV6-5 and TRBJ1-1; no reliable D call. Trimming removed 2 bases from V and 3 bases from J, with 10 bases in between. The CDR3 is 14 amino acids. Germline V gene data show CDR1 as MNHEY and CDR2 as SVGAGI. The CDR3 DNA reads TGTGCCAGCAGTTACCGCGCTGGGGACACTGAAGCTTTCTTT. As protein: CASSYRAGDTEAFF.

This clonotype was seen only a few times. The chain has TRBV12-3 or TRBV12-4 and TRBJ1-2; 9 bases match TRBD1. V dropped 6 bases and J dropped 2; count of bases not matched to a gene: 4. This CDR3 is built from 14 residues. CDR3 in amino acids: CASSGTGSNYGYTF. CDR3 in DNA: TGTGCCAGCAGCGGGACAGGGTCAAACTATGGCTACACCTTC.

CDR3 nucleotides: TGTGCCAGCAGCTTCTCCGGGACAGGGAACTATGGCTACACCTTC. It specifies CASSFSGTGNYGYTF. This chain uses TRBV7-2 with TRBJ1-2; 9 nucleotides match TRBD1. J lost 2 bases, V lost 3 bases, and 4 bases had no gene match. This CDR3 comprises 15 residues. Germline V gives CDR1 SGHTA, CDR2 FQGNSA. Full variable domain (missing parts from reference TRBV7-2 and TRBJ1-2): GAGVSQSPSNKVTEKGKDVELRCDPISGHTALYWYRQSLGQGLEFLIYFQGNSAPDKSGLPSDRFSAERTGGSVSTLTIQRTQQEDSAVYLCASSFSGTGNYGYTFGSGTRLTVV.

The count of this clonotype is one. The chain has TRBV29-1 and TRBJ1-1, with 7 bases that match TRBD1. The CDR3 length is 13 residues. The V and J ends lost 7 bases and 1 base, in that order; junction bases with no gene match: 6. CDR1 is SQVTM, CDR2 ANQGSEA, per germline. CDR3 amino acids: CSGRGHWNTEAFF. In DNA form, the CDR3 reads TGCAGCGGGAGGGGGCACTGGAACACTGAAGCTTTCTTT.

This clonotype was seen at least ten times. J is TRBJ2-1 and V is TRBV5-1; D ambiguous. Germline assignment: CDR1 SGHRS and CDR2 YFSETQ. This CDR3 is built from 13 residues. Trimming pared 0 bases from V and 7 bases from J, leaving 8 bases between. The CDR3 region is CASSLGQLNEQFF. CDR3 coding DNA: TGCGCCAGCAGCTTGGGGCAGTTGAATGAGCAGTTCTTC.

The chain employs TRBV3-1 and TRBJ2-7; D not resolved. Germline lookup yields CDR1 LGHDT and CDR2 YNNKEL (reference sequence). The CDR3 totals 13 residues. V lost 4 bases and J 2 bases, leaving 9 bases between the germline ends. CDR3 coding DNA: TGTGCCAGCAGCCGGAAAGGAACCTACGAGCAGTACTTC. Translation gives CASSRKGTYEQYF.

This clonotype showed up just a few times. The rearrangement joins TRBV20-1 to TRBJ2-1; 7 bases fit TRBD1. V shed 6 bases, J shed 5 bases, and the junction held 13 bases outside the gene matches. The CDR3 is 15 residues long. The germline gives CDR1 DFQATT, CDR2 SNEGSKA (reference sequence). The CDR3 sequence: CSAHLPGQINNEQFF. CDR3 sequence (DNA): TGCAGTGCCCATCTGCCGGGACAGATCAACAATGAGCAGTTCTTC.

This chain connects TRBV18 to TRBJ2-4; D uncertain. The CDR3 loop spans 12 amino acids. Germline CDR1 reads KGHSH; CDR2 reads LQKENI. The V gene lost 3 bases and the J gene lost 8 bases, with 8 bases spanning the gap. The CDR3 sequence: CASSPSPDIQYF. The CDR3 DNA sequence: TGTGCCAGCTCACCCTCACCGGACATTCAGTACTTC.

The sample holds one count of this clonotype. The junction shows a germline mismatch at one end, possibly a read error. The gene calls are TRBV9 and TRBJ2-5; 7 bases are shared with TRBD2. Germline CDR1 and CDR2: SGDLS and YYNGEE. The CDR3 is 14 residues long. This CDR3 is CASSVERDGETQYF. CDR3 nucleotides: TGCGCCAGCAGCGTAGAGCGGGACGGAGAGACCCAGTACTTC. The full variable domain, with the rest looked up from reference TRBV9 and TRBJ2-5, is DSGVTQTPKHLITATGQRVTLRCSPRSGDLSVYWYQQSLDQGLQFLIQYYNGEERAKGNILERFSAQQFPDLHSELNLSSLELGDSALYFCASSVERDGETQYFGPGTRLLVL.

The rearrangement links TRBV20-1 to TRBJ2-3; the match to TRBD2 covers 14 bases. J lost 4 bases, V lost 6 bases, and 6 bases had no gene match. Looked up from germline, CDR1 is DFQATT and CDR2 is SNEGSKA (reference sequence). This CDR3 region has 15 residues. The CDR3 DNA is TGCAGTGCCCGGGGGACTAGCGGGAGCCCAGATACGCAGTATTTT. Translating gives CSARGTSGSPDTQYF.